This T cell receptor beta chain was found in a study of PD-1 blockade in classical Hodgkin lymphoma. Study-level points and caveats: Why repertoires differed is undefined; disease activity or prior therapy possibly contributed.

Data came from immunoSEQ multiplex PCR; TCRdb stores just in-frame clones and leaves some out. The data show just under 20,000 clones, approximately 80% seen once. Note on this clone: The antigen is undetermined.

This sample's time point: newly diagnosed, previously untreated cHL patient sample. It was by magnetic negative selection that CD4+ T cells were purified from thawed PBMCs. V lost 4 bases to trimming and J lost 0 bases, with 14 bases between them. The CDR3 is 16 residues long. Germline V lookup: CDR1 SGHNT, CDR2 YYREEE (reference sequence). The receptor was isolated from a human donor with classical Hodgkin lymphoma. V usage is TRBV5-4 and J usage is TRBJ1-3; TRBD1 is a possible D gene (5 bases). Sequencing was performed on CD4+ T cells from blood. This CDR3 reads CASSGRDGLSGNTIYF. CDR3 coding DNA: TGTGCCAGCAGCGGTAGGGACGGCCTCTCTGGAAACACCATATATTTT.